This T cell receptor (beta chain) derives from a study of CD8 T cells in Susac syndrome. Negative isolation yielded the CD8+ and CD4+ T cells, while FACS enriched the TEMRA cells. Random-hexamer reverse transcription was applied to about 0.45 to 1 ug RNA. The method of amplification for TCR beta CDR3 was immunoSEQ multiplex PCR, covering 54 Vbeta and 13 Jbeta. From the immunoSEQ multiplex PCR reads, TCRdb called clonotypes with MiXCR, one entry per CDR3 protein. The table shows about 430,000 distinct CDR3 sequences, with approximately 85% occurring only once. This clonotype was detected only once. CDR1 and CDR2 (germline): MNHEY, SVGAGI. J lost 8 bases, V lost 0 bases, and 14 bases had no gene match. There are 17 residues in the CDR3.

Sequencing was done on a sample of CD8+ T cells from PBMCs. This TCR was recovered from a human donor with multiple sclerosis. J is TRBJ1-2 and V is TRBV6-5; the match to TRBD1 covers 8 bases. In DNA, the CDR3 is TGTGCCAGCAGTTACTCGACCCAGGGGGCAGGCGAGAGCGGCTACACCTTC. It encodes CASSYSTQGAGESGYTF.